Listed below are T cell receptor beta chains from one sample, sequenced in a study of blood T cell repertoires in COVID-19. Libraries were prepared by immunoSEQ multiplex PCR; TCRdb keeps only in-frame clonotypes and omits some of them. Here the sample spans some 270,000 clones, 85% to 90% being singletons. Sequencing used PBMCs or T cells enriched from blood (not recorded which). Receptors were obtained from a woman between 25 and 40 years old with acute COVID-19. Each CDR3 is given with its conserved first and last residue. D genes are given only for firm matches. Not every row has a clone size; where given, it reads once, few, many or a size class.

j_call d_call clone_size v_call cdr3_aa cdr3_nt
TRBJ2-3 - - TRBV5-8 CASSLRGHGTQYF TGTGCCAGCAGCTTAAGAGGTCACGGTACGCAGTATTTT
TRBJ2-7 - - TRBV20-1 CSARRGNEQYF TGCAGTGCTAGACGAGGGAACGAGCAGTACTTC
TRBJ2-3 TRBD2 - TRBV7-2 CASSETSGSGDTQYF TGTGCCAGCAGCGAGACTAGCGGGAGTGGAGATACGCAGTATTTT
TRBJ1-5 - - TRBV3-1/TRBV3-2 CASSWTGDNQPQHF TGTGCCAGCAGCTGGACGGGGGACAATCAGCCCCAGCATTTT
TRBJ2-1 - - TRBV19 CASRIIASYNEQFF TGTGCCAGTAGGATAATAGCGAGCTACAATGAGCAGTTCTTC
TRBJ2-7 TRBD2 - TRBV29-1 CSGGESSGPSYEQYF TGCAGCGGAGGAGAATCTAGCGGCCCTTCCTACGAGCAGTACTTC
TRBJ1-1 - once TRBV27 CASSSTGLNTEAFF TGTGCCAGCAGTTCAACCGGTTTGAACACTGAAGCTTTCTTT
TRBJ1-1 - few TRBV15 CATTPGGAAITEAFF TGTGCCACCACCCCTGGTGGGGCAGCAATCACTGAAGCTTTCTTT
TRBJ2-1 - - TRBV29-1 CSVEGGERSNEQFF TGCAGCGTTGAAGGGGGGGAGCGGTCCAATGAGCAGTTCTTC
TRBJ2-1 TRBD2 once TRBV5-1 CASSLVGGSTSGAVNEQFF TGCGCCAGCAGCTTGGTGGGCGGGTCCACTAGCGGGGCTGTCAATGAGCAGTTCTTC
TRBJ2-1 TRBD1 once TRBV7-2 CASSLRAGQDVRPYNEQFF TGTGCCAGCAGCTTAAGGGCTGGACAGGACGTCCGGCCCTACAATGAGCAGTTCTTC
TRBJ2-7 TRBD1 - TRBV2 CASSEGQGGYEQYF TGTGCCAGCAGTGAGGGACAGGGTGGATACGAGCAGTACTTC
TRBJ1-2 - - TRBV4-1 CASSPEREVGHYGYTF TGCGCCAGCAGCCCAGAGCGGGAGGTTGGGCACTATGGCTACACCTTC
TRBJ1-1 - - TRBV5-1 CASSAQGNTEAFF TGCGCCAGCAGCGCGCAGGGGAACACTGAAGCTTTCTTT
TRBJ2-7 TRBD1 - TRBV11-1 CASSLPGQEFNEQYF TGTGCCAGCAGCTTACCAGGACAGGAGTTTAACGAGCAGTACTTC
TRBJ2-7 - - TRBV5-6 CASSLDLSEQYF TGTGCCAGCAGCTTGGATCTAAGCGAGCAGTACTTC
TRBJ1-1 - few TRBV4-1 CASSQGVRTNTEAFF TGCGCCAGCAGCCAAGGGGTCAGGACTAACACTGAAGCTTTCTTT
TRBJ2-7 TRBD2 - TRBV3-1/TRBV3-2 CASSQDPRLANAYEQYF TGTGCCAGCAGCCAAGATCCAAGACTAGCGAACGCCTACGAGCAGTACTTC
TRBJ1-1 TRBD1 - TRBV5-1 CASSSGTDVSAFF TGCGCCAGCAGCTCCGGGACAGACGTTAGCGCTTTCTTT
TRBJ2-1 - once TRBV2 CASSVMYEQFF TGTGCCAGCAGTGTAATGTATGAGCAGTTCTTC
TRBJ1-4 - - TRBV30 CAWKVGATGEKLFF TGTGCCTGGAAGGTGGGGGCGACTGGGGAAAAACTGTTTTTT
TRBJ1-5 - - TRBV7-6 CASSLDSGNQPQHF TGTGCCAGCAGCTTAGATTCGGGAAATCAGCCCCAGCATTTT
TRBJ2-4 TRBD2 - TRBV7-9 CASSILAEAKNIQYF TGTGCCAGCAGCATACTAGCGGAAGCCAAAAACATTCAGTACTTC
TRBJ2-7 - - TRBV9 CASSPRYADYEQYF TGTGCCAGCAGCCCCCGATATGCGGACTACGAGCAGTACTTC
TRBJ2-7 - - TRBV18 CASSPGLSSYEQYF TGTGCCAGCTCACCAGGGCTGAGCTCCTACGAGCAGTACTTC
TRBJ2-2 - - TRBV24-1 CATSARSTGELFF TGTGCCACCAGTGCCCGGAGCACCGGGGAGCTGTTTTTT
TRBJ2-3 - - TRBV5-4 CASSLGFGGLAPDTQYF TGTGCCAGCAGCTTGGGGTTCGGGGGACTGGCCCCAGATACGCAGTATTTT
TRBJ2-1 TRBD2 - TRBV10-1 CASSERSGSSVNEQFF TGCGCCAGCAGTGAGCGTAGCGGGAGCAGTGTGAATGAGCAGTTCTTC
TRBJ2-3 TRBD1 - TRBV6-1 CASSEFSRGLPDTQYF TGTGCCAGCAGTGAATTCAGCAGGGGGCTCCCAGATACGCAGTATTTT
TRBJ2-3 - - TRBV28 CASSRGYTDTQYF TGTGCCAGCAGTCGCGGGTACACAGATACGCAGTATTTT
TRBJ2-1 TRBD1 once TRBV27 CASTYGDSPYNEQFF TGTGCCAGCACCTACGGGGACAGCCCCTACAATGAGCAGTTCTTC
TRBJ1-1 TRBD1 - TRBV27 CASQAGGSHTEAFF TGTGCCAGCCAAGCAGGGGGCTCTCACACTGAAGCTTTCTTT
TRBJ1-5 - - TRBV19 CASRRYSNQPQHF TGTGCCAGTAGGAGGTATAGCAATCAGCCCCAGCATTTT
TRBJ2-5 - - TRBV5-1 CASSLNPQETQYF TGCGCCAGCAGCTTAAATCCACAAGAGACCCAGTACTTC
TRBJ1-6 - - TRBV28 CASSLTAYNSPLHF TGTGCCAGCAGTCTGACAGCCTATAATTCACCCCTCCACTTT
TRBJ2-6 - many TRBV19 CASSIGQELYSGANVLTF TGTGCCAGTAGTATAGGCCAGGAACTCTACTCTGGGGCCAACGTCCTGACTTTC
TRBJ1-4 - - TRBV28 CASRRQANEKLFF TGTGCCAGCAGGCGGCAAGCTAATGAAAAACTGTTTTTT
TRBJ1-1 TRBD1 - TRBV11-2 CASTLFRGPREAFF TGTGCCAGCACCCTATTCAGGGGGCCCCGCGAAGCTTTCTTT
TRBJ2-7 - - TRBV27 CASSLSEGSFYEQYF TGTGCCAGCAGTTTATCGGAGGGAAGTTTCTACGAGCAGTACTTC
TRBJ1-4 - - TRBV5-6 CASSAGGQLNEKLFF TGTGCCAGCAGCGCCGGAGGACAGCTCAATGAAAAACTGTTTTTT
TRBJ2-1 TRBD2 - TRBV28 CASSNGAASGYNEQFF TGTGCCAGCAGCAATGGGGCGGCTAGCGGCTACAATGAGCAGTTCTTC
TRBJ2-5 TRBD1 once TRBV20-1 CSASGDRVYETQYF TGCAGTGCTAGTGGGGACAGGGTGTACGAGACCCAGTACTTC
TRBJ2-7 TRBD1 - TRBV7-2 CASSRPGTGMGRQYF TGTGCCAGCAGCCGCCCCGGGACAGGGATGGGCCGGCAGTACTTC
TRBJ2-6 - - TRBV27 CASTVLGGGANVLTF TGTGCCAGCACGGTCCTGGGGGGTGGGGCCAACGTCCTGACTTTC
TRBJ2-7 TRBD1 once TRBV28 CASTHGDRGSYEQYF TGTGCCAGCACCCATGGGGACAGGGGATCCTACGAGCAGTACTTC
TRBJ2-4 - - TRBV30 CAWTRGYIQYF TGTGCCTGGACGCGCGGTTACATTCAGTACTTC
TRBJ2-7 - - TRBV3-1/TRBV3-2 CASSQGGASYEQYF TGTGCCAGCAGCCAAGGCGGGGCCTCCTACGAGCAGTACTTC
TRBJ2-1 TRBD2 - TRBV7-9 CASSLYPGRNEQFF TGTGCCAGCAGCTTATACCCCGGGAGGAATGAGCAGTTCTTC
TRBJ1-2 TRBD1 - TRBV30 CALTGANYGYTF TGTGCATTGACAGGGGCGAACTATGGCTACACCTTC
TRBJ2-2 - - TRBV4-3 CASSQWSGNTGELFF TGCGCCAGCAGCCAATGGTCAGGGAACACCGGGGAGCTGTTTTTT
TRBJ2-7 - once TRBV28 CASSPQGNEQYF TGTGCCAGCAGTCCGCAGGGTAACGAGCAGTACTTC
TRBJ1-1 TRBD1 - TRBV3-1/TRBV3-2 CASRPRQGPAAGAFF TGTGCCAGCAGACCTAGACAGGGTCCAGCAGCAGGGGCTTTCTTT